In this sample, the clone carrying this T cell receptor beta chain turned up a few times. The antigen is undetermined. The data were obtained in a study of identical twins. Overall study findings and caveats: Within cord blood, abundant beta clonotypes carried fewer insertions, but memory repertoires showed no such trend.

One entry per CDR3 protein results from TCRdb running MiXCR on the 5' RACE reads. Among hundreds of thousands of distinct CDR3 sequences listed, about 18% were seen once. V was trimmed by 0 bases and J by 3 bases, leaving 13 bases between them. This CDR3 has 15 residues. The germline CDR1 and CDR2 sequences are SGHKS and YYEKEE (reference sequence). The sample was also linked to a second study, of T cells expressing NK-cell markers.

This clonotype originated in a woman under 30 in good health. This rearrangement joins TRBV5-5 to TRBJ2-7; no reliable D call. The sequenced sample consisted of PBMCs. CDR3 region: CASSLEATQDYEQYF. In DNA, the CDR3 is TGTGCCAGCAGCTTGGAGGCGACGCAAGACTACGAGCAGTACTTC.